This T cell receptor (beta chain) was recovered during a study of STAT5B mutations in CD4+ large granular lymphocyte leukemia. Only in-frame clones appear in the TCRdb table, and some are missing; sequencing was by immunoSEQ multiplex PCR. The sample yields under 35,000 clones, roughly nine tenths seen once. Germline V gives CDR1 SQVTM, CDR2 ANQGSEA. Trimming removed 5 bases from V and 8 bases from J, with 25 bases in between. This CDR3 region has 16 residues. The material sequenced was CD4+ T cells from blood buffy coats. This receptor was taken from a human donor in good health. The V and J genes are TRBV29-1 and TRBJ2-1; D remains unclear. CDR3 residues: CSVRLFAYQNPDEQFF. DNA of the CDR3: TGCAGCGTTAGACTGTTTGCCTATCAAAATCCCGATGAGCAGTTCTTC.